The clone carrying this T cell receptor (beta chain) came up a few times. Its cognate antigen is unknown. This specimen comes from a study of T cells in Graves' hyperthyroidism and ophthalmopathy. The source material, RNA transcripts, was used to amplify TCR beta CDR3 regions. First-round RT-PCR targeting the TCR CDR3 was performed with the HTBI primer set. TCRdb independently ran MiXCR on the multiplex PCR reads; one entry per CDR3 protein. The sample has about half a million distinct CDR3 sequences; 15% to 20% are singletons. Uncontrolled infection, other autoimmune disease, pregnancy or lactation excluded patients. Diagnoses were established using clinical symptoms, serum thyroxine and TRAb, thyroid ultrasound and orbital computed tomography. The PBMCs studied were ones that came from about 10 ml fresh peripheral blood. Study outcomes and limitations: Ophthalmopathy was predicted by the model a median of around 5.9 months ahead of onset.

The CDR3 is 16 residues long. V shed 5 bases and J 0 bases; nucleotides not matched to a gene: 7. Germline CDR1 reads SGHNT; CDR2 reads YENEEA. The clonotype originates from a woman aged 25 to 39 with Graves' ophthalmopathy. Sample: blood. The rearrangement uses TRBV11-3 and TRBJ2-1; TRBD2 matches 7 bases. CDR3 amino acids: CASSQAGPSSYNEQFF. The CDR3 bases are TGTGCCAGCAGCCAAGCGGGACCGAGCTCCTACAATGAGCAGTTCTTC.